This T cell receptor beta chain was captured by sequencing in a study of T-cell reconstitution after alpha-beta-depleted transplantation in children. Whole-study results and caveats: There were reportedly several hundred expanded graft clones from which alpha-beta T cells came about two months after transplant.

This CDR3 contains 13 residues. Trimming left V 3 bases short and J 5 bases short, with 8 bases between. Unique molecular identifiers were used to barcode this TCRbeta library. TCRdb used MiXCR to reprocess the PCR reads, holding one entry per CDR3 protein. Among 700,000 to 950,000 distinct CDR3 sequences listed, approximately 15% were seen once. This clonotype was seen only a few times. What it binds is not known. The J gene is TRBJ1-5, the V gene TRBV12-3 or TRBV12-4; D is unclear. The clonotype comes from a male patient younger than 18 who had a stem cell transplant for acute lymphoblastic leukemia, so the T cells may come from the graft donor. The material was PBMCs, mostly from graft donor cells, obtained 360 days after TCRalphabeta/CD19-depleted stem cell transplant. CDR3 protein: CASSFLGYQPQHF. The CDR3 coding sequence is TGTGCCAGCAGTTTTCTGGGATATCAGCCCCAGCATTTT.